This T cell receptor (beta chain) comes out of a study of long-term antiretroviral therapy in people with HIV. This CDR3 has 10 residues. The germline V gene encodes CDR1 DFQATT and CDR2 SNEGSKA (reference sequence). V was cut by 5 bases and J by 3 bases, with 4 bases left in between. Concerning this clone: Different DNA sequences within this sample yield the same CDR3.

immunoSEQ v3.0 was run at survey level. Clones were sequenced by immunoSEQ multiplex PCR, and TCRdb holds only the in-frame ones, with some missing. The sample gives some 11,000 clones, around 85% of which show up once; around 19% is in the top ten. The source was unsorted PBMCs, collected 1.8 years after starting antiretroviral therapy. The rearrangement links TRBV20-1 to TRBJ1-1; D is uncertain. The origin of this receptor is a man aged 35-49 years with HIV. This CDR3 is CSALYTEAFF. The DNA for the CDR3 is TGCAGTGCTCTCTACACTGAAGCTTTCTTT.